One T cell receptor (beta chain) is described in this entry. The data were obtained in a study of blood T cell repertoires in COVID-19. Turning to the study itself: Spain, Italy and the United States supplied samples that represented acute and convalescent COVID-19.

Sequencing used immunoSEQ multiplex PCR; TCRdb keeps in-frame clones, though not all of them. Here the sample spans 200,000 or so clones, roughly 87% being singletons. The CDR3 loop spans 17 amino acids. Germline V gene lookup returns CDR1 MDHEN and CDR2 SYDVKM. V lost 3 bases and J lost 2, with 19 bases in between. J is TRBJ1-2 and V is TRBV28; possibly TRBD1 for D (5 bases). The sample comprised peripheral blood. The TCR was taken from a man in his forties with active or convalescent COVID-19. CDR3 residues: CASSLGIGAPTNYGYTF. The CDR3 DNA reads as TGTGCCAGCAGTTTGGGCATAGGGGCTCCAACGAACTATGGCTACACCTTC.